This TCR beta chain was identified during a study of vaccination effects on CD4 cells after COVID-19. Overall study context: Vaccine administered to participants consisted of two doses of either BNT162b2 or mRNA-1273.

After removal of 4 bases from V and 2 bases from J, the junction contained 10 bases not matched to a gene. CDR1 and CDR2 from the germline V gene are SGHRS and YFSETQ. The CDR3 has 17 residues. The repertoire was sequenced with immunoSEQ multiplex PCR; TCRdb's copy has only in-frame clones and lacks some. The sample has 35,000 to 45,000 clones, around 66% seen once. This clone was seen a few times. Its antigen is not known. Before sequencing, viral peptide pools were used by the ViraFEST assay to expand antigen-specific CD4+ T cells. Upon completion of around eleven days in culture, CD4+ T cells were isolated. Recipients of the vaccine had no prior SARS-CoV-2 infection and negative nucleocapsid antibodies. Each culture had half its medium swapped for IL-2 medium on days 3 and 7.

The chain links TRBV5-1 to TRBJ2-1, with 9 positions matching TRBD2. This sequence was found in a human donor who received a COVID-19 vaccine. The sample in question was CD4+ T cells from PBMCs cultured with HCoV-OC43 spike peptides, obtained before COVID-19 vaccination. Indicated subset: HCoV-OC43 spike overlapping peptide pool stimulation. The CDR3 spells CASSGGGGAGTYNEQFF. CDR3 nucleotide sequence: TGCGCCAGCAGCGGTGGCGGGGGGGCAGGGACCTACAATGAGCAGTTCTTC.